These T cell receptor beta chains were read from a single sample in a study of blood T cell repertoires in COVID-19. Produced via immunoSEQ multiplex PCR; TCRdb's table is partial and in-frame only. The table lists approximately 470,000 clones, over 75% of them singletons. Sequenced sample: peripheral blood. The receptors here all came from a human donor in a cohort sampled during active COVID-19. Both conserved end residues are part of each CDR3. The order of the fields is V gene, J gene, clone size, D gene, CDR3 protein, CDR3 DNA. A D gene is named only where the DNA matches it firmly. Only part of the rows carry a size: once, few, many, or a class if the clone is expanded.

TRBV5-1	TRBJ2-5	.	TRBD1	CASSSLGTAQETQYF	TGCGCCAGCAGCTCACTTGGGACAGCCCAAGAGACCCAGTACTTC
TRBV7-3	TRBJ2-2	.	TRBD2	CASSWEGYTGELFF	TGTGCCAGCAGCTGGGAGGGGTACACCGGGGAGCTGTTTTTT
TRBV28	TRBJ1-1	.	.	CASSLLQGTTEAFF	TGTGCCAGCAGTTTATTACAGGGAACCACTGAAGCTTTCTTT
TRBV19	TRBJ1-5	.	TRBD1	CASTKTGGTLSEPQHF	TGTGCCAGTACCAAGACAGGGGGCACACTTTCTGAGCCCCAGCATTTT
TRBV6-1	TRBJ2-1	once	.	CASSEIRYPYNEQFF	TGTGCCAGCAGTGAAATCCGGTACCCCTACAATGAGCAGTTCTTC
TRBV5-5	TRBJ2-7	.	.	CASSLGDYEQYF	TGTGCCAGCAGCTTAGGGGACTACGAGCAGTACTTC
TRBV6-6	TRBJ2-3	once	.	CASSYSAAGRTDTQYF	TGTGCCAGCAGTTACTCAGCAGCAGGCCGCACAGATACGCAGTATTTT
TRBV9	TRBJ1-6	.	.	CASSPLGAGTPLHF	TGTGCCAGCAGCCCCCTTGGGGCTGGGACACCCCTCCACTTT
TRBV2	TRBJ1-1	few	.	CASSVFRGGNVEAFF	TGTGCCAGCAGCGTTTTCCGGGGGGGAAATGTTGAAGCTTTCTTT
TRBV7-2	TRBJ1-2	.	TRBD1	CASSLEGGPKGNYGYTF	TGTGCCAGCAGCTTAGAAGGGGGCCCGAAGGGTAACTATGGCTACACCTTC
TRBV30	TRBJ2-1	.	TRBD2	CAWSVLAVFNEQFF	TGTGCCTGGAGTGTGCTAGCGGTTTTCAATGAGCAGTTCTTC